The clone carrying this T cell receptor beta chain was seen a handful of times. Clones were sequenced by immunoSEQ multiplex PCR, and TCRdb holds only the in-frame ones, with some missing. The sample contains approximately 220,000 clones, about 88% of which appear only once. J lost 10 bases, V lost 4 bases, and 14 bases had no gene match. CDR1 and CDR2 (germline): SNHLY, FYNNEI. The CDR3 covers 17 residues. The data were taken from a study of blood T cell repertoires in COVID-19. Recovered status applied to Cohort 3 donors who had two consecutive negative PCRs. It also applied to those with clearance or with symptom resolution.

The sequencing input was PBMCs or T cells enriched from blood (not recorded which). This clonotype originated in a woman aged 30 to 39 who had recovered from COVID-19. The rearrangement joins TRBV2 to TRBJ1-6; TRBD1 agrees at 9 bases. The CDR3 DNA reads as TGTGCCAGCAGTGTCCCCCCCGGGACAGGGTTCGGGTCACCCCTCCACTTT. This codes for CASSVPPGTGFGSPLHF.